Below, 24 T cell receptor beta chains from the same sample are listed, as sequenced in a study of spatial heterogeneity in lung cancer. Regarding time point: sample taken at primary tumor resection. TCRs were sequenced from unsorted whole RNA of tumor, nontumor lung or PBMC. TCRdb re-called the 5' RACE reads with MiXCR, one entry per CDR3 protein. The repertoire includes roughly 39,000 distinct CDR3 sequences, 6.5% to 8.5% of them detected once, and under 30% sits in the top ten. The sequences come from PBMCs, collected at surgery. The receptor source for this set is a male donor with early-stage non-small cell lung cancer.

The sample holds many counts of this clonotype. J is TRBJ2-3 and V is TRBV5-1; 7 bases are a match to TRBD2. CDR1 and CDR2 (germline): SGHRS, YFSETQ. The CDR3 runs 17 residues. After removal of 3 bases from V and 1 base from J, the junction contained 11 bases not matched to a gene. Here the CDR3 reads CASSSPGGSTGTDTQYF. CDR3 coding DNA: TGCGCCAGCAGCTCTCCCGGGGGGTCAACTGGCACAGATACGCAGTATTTT.

V and J are TRBV6-1 and TRBJ2-1, with D possibly matching TRBD2 (6 bases). CDR3 length equals 17 residues. V lost 6 bases, J lost 7 bases, and 25 bases lay in between. CDR1 is MNHNS, CDR2 SASEGT, per germline. The CDR3 reads CASSRYFRDSPGNEQFF. CDR3 bases: TGTGCCAGCAGCCGGTATTTTCGGGACTCCCCGGGGAATGAGCAGTTCTTC.

Only a few counts were recorded for this clonotype. This chain uses TRBV6-5 with TRBJ1-2; 7 bases match TRBD1. This CDR3 comprises 16 residues. Germline assignment: CDR1 MNHEY and CDR2 SVGAGI. V lost 6 bases and J lost 0; bases outside the gene matches: 10. The CDR3 loop reads CASRPGQPLSNYGYTF. In DNA form, the CDR3 reads TGTGCCAGCAGGCCGGGACAGCCTCTATCTAACTATGGCTACACCTTC.

This clonotype has a handful of counts. The rearrangement uses TRBV6-5 and TRBJ2-1, with 7 nucleotides matching TRBD2. Germline CDR1 is MNHEY and CDR2 is SVGAGI. V dropped 2 bases and J dropped 8; count of bases not matched to a gene: 3. This CDR3 region has 13 residues. The CDR3 coding sequence is TGTGCCAGCAGTTACCCCGGGAGGCATGAGCAGTTCTTC. This codes for CASSYPGRHEQFF.

This clonotype showed up many times. The chain links TRBV5-1 to TRBJ2-7, with no clear D. The germline V gene encodes CDR1 SGHRS and CDR2 YFSETQ. This CDR3 has 15 amino acids. V dropped 4 bases and J dropped 0 bases, with 14 bases sitting between them. The CDR3 loop reads CASSQPPGSSYEQYF. CDR3 bases: TGCGCCAGCAGCCAACCCCCAGGCAGCTCCTACGAGCAGTACTTC.

Of note for this clonotype: Relative to the germline gene, one junction end is altered; a read error may explain this. The CDR3, as DNA: TGCAGTGCTAGAGATCGGAGCTCAGGGAGTAGGACTGAAGCTCTCTTT. This codes for CSARDRSSGSRTEALF. V is TRBV20-1 and J is TRBJ1-1, with TRBD1 as a possible D gene (5 bases). Germline V gene sequence: CDR1 DFQATT, CDR2 SNEGSKA (reference sequence). The CDR3 loop spans 16 amino acids.

This clonotype was seen once. The chain couples TRBV7-2 to TRBJ1-1; D gene ambiguous. V shed 1 base and J shed 1 base, with 7 bases lying between them. Looked up from germline, CDR1 is SGHTA and CDR2 is FQGNSA. CDR3 length: 14 amino acids. CDR3 nucleotide sequence: TGTGCCAGCAGCTTAGGCGGGTCGAACACTGAAGCTTTCTTT. Protein product: CASSLGGSNTEAFF.

V and J are TRBV5-8 and TRBJ1-5, with no clear D. V was shortened by 0 bases and J by 0 bases, with 13 bases between the two germline ends. This CDR3 comprises 17 residues. The germline V gene encodes CDR1 SGHTS and CDR2 YDEGEE. The CDR3 loop reads CASSLVQFTYSNQPQHF. The CDR3 region has the DNA TGTGCCAGCAGCTTGGTACAGTTTACTTATAGCAATCAGCCCCAGCATTTT.

This clonotype was detected only a few times. This chain connects TRBV5-1 to TRBJ2-2; TRBD2 matches at 7 bases. V lost 5 bases and J lost 1; bases outside the gene matches: 8. The CDR3 contains 16 residues. CDR1 SGHRS and CDR2 YFSETQ come from the germline V gene. CDR3 protein: CASSLSGGMNTGELFF. The CDR3, as DNA: TGCGCCAGCAGTCTCTCGGGGGGTATGAACACCGGGGAGCTGTTTTTT.

The table lists this clonotype with a few counts. This chain links TRBV20-1 with TRBJ1-2; D is unclear. This CDR3 has 16 amino acids. CDR1 is DFQATT, CDR2 SNEGSKA, per germline (reference sequence). The ends were cut back, 0 bases at V and 4 bases at J, with 18 bases in the middle. The DNA for the CDR3 is TGCAGTGCTAGAGACTCACTGGGTGGGGAGATCTATGGCTACACCTTC. Amino acid sequence: CSARDSLGGEIYGYTF.

This clonotype was observed many times. The V gene is TRBV10-3, the J gene TRBJ2-7, with a tentative D call TRBD2 (5 bases). Germline lookup yields CDR1 ENHRY and CDR2 SYGVKD. The CDR3 has 11 residues. V lost 11 bases and J lost 1, with 9 bases in between. Written as DNA, the CDR3 is TGTGCCTCGTCGGGGTCCTACGAGCAGTACTTC. This gives the protein CASSGSYEQYF.

The chain combines TRBV12-3 or TRBV12-4 with TRBJ1-3; 10 nucleotides line up with TRBD1. The CDR3 spans 14 residues. J gave up 8 bases and V 5 bases, and 6 bases lay outside the gene matches. CDR3 nucleotide sequence: TGTGCCAGCAGTCCGGGACAGGGGTATGACACCATATATTTT. This sequence encodes CASSPGQGYDTIYF.

In its sample, this clonotype was seen many times. This chain links TRBV2 with TRBJ1-5; D not certain. Trimming cost V 4 bases and J 1 base, with 11 bases left between them. Germline loops: CDR1 SNHLY, CDR2 FYNNEI. There are 15 residues in the CDR3. The CDR3 DNA reads as TGTGCCAGCAGTGTGAGGCGGCGAAGCAATCAGCCCCAGCATTTT. Translation: CASSVRRRSNQPQHF.

This clonotype was recorded a few times. The chain's CDR3 is CASSLGTGGTNIQYF. CDR3 sequence (DNA): TGTGCCAGCAGCTTAGGGACAGGGGGCACAAACATTCAGTACTTC. The rearrangement joins TRBV7-2 to TRBJ2-4, with 11 bases that match TRBD1. CDR1 is SGHTA and CDR2 is FQGNSA in the germline V gene. Trimming removed 1 base from V and 6 bases from J; junction bases left unmatched: 2. This CDR3 contains 15 residues.

This clonotype has ten or more counts. The gene calls are TRBV24-1 and TRBJ1-6; 7 bases are shared with TRBD1. V lost 0 bases, J lost 4 bases, and 2 bases stayed unmatched. This CDR3 spans 16 amino acids. Per the germline V gene, CDR1 is KGHDR and CDR2 is SFDVKD. The DNA for the CDR3 is TGTGCCACCAGTGATTTGAAGGGACAGTATAATTCACCCCTCCACTTT. Translating gives CATSDLKGQYNSPLHF.

The J gene is TRBJ2-2, the V gene TRBV12-3 or TRBV12-4, with D unresolved. Between the trimmed V and J ends, which lost 2 bases and 4 bases, there was a span of 8 bases. The CDR3 spans 14 residues. The CDR3 DNA reads as TGTGCCAGCAGTTTAACGGATGGCACCGGGGAGCTGTTTTTT. This codes for CASSLTDGTGELFF.

This clonotype has at least ten counts. V and J are TRBV7-3 and TRBJ2-3; D remains ambiguous. CDR3 length: 14 residues. The V end was cut by 2 bases, the J end by 2 bases, with 8 bases between. Germline V gene sequence: CDR1 SGHTA, CDR2 FQGTGA. The CDR3 loop is CASSLSQNTDTQYF. CDR3 nucleotides: TGTGCCAGCAGCTTATCCCAGAACACAGATACGCAGTATTTT.

This clonotype appeared many times. The V and J genes are TRBV7-9 and TRBJ2-3; 11 bases match TRBD2. Unmatched junction bases numbered 4, after V lost 3 bases and J lost 2 bases. The CDR3 totals 16 residues. Looked up from germline, CDR1 is SEHNR and CDR2 is FQNEAQ (reference sequence). The CDR3 nucleotides read TGTGCCAGCAGCTTGGGGACTAGCGGACCCACAGATACGCAGTATTTT. It encodes CASSLGTSGPTDTQYF.

This clonotype was counted at least ten times. V gene TRBV7-9 combines with J gene TRBJ2-7, with TRBD2 matching 13 bases. CDR1 and CDR2 (germline): SEHNR, FQNEAQ (reference sequence). Trimming at V came to 4 bases and at J to 7 bases, leaving 10 bases not matched to a gene. This CDR3 contains 16 residues. The CDR3 region has the DNA TGTGCCAGCAGCTCCGAACTAGCGGGAGGGCTAAAAGAGCAGTACGTC. Protein sequence: CASSSELAGGLKEQYV.

In this sample, this clonotype turned up many times. The rearrangement links TRBV10-3 to TRBJ2-1, with 8 bases matching TRBD2. After removal of 5 bases from V and 10 bases from J, the junction contained 7 bases not matched to a gene. Germline CDR1 and CDR2: ENHRY and SYGVKD. This CDR3 comprises 13 residues. Here the CDR3 DNA reads TGTGCCATCAGTAGCGGGGGTGAATCGGAGCAGTTCTTC. Amino acids: CAISSGGESEQFF.

This clonotype was detected many times. The CDR3 DNA reads as TGTGCCAGCAGACAGGGGGACTCCTACGAGCAGTACTTC. As protein: CASRQGDSYEQYF. The chain employs TRBV5-5 and TRBJ2-7; 8 positions match TRBD1. Germline V CDR1 and CDR2: SGHKS, YYEKEE (reference sequence). CDR3 length: 13 residues. V lost 5 bases to trimming and J lost 0 bases; unmatched junction nucleotides: 1.

The chain employs TRBV20-1 and TRBJ2-3; 9 bases match TRBD2. With 5 bases clipped from V and 3 bases from J, the junction kept 6 bases outside the gene matches. In germline, CDR1 is DFQATT, CDR2 SNEGSKA (reference sequence). The CDR3 is 14 amino acids. The DNA for the CDR3 is TGCAGTGCTGGAGGGCGGGGGGGAACAGATACGCAGTATTTT. It encodes CSAGGRGGTDTQYF.

V usage is TRBV10-3 and J usage is TRBJ2-2; 7 nucleotides align to TRBD1. Germline assignment: CDR1 ENHRY and CDR2 SYGVKD. The CDR3 extends over 16 amino acids. With V trimmed by 2 bases and J by 6 bases, 9 bases remained unmatched. Here the CDR3 reads CAISETNRGEAGELFF. The CDR3 nucleotides are TGTGCCATCAGTGAGACGAACAGGGGAGAGGCCGGGGAGCTGTTTTTT.

This clonotype was observed at least ten times. The DNA of the CDR3 is TGTGCCAGCAGCTTAGTGAACACTGAAGCTTTCTTT. It translates to CASSLVNTEAFF. The chain has TRBV7-9 and TRBJ1-1; no reliable D call. Trimming took 1 base from V and 0 from J, leaving 0 bases between them. The CDR3 contains 12 residues. The germline V gene encodes CDR1 SEHNR and CDR2 FQNEAQ (reference sequence). Combining the CDR3 with reference TRBV7-9 and TRBJ1-1 gives the whole variable domain DTGVSQNPRHKITKRGQNVTFRCDPISEHNRLYWYRQTLGQGPEFLTYFQNEAQLEKSRLLSDRFSAERPKGSFSTLEIQRTEQGDSAMYLCASSLVNTEAFFGQGTRLTVV.